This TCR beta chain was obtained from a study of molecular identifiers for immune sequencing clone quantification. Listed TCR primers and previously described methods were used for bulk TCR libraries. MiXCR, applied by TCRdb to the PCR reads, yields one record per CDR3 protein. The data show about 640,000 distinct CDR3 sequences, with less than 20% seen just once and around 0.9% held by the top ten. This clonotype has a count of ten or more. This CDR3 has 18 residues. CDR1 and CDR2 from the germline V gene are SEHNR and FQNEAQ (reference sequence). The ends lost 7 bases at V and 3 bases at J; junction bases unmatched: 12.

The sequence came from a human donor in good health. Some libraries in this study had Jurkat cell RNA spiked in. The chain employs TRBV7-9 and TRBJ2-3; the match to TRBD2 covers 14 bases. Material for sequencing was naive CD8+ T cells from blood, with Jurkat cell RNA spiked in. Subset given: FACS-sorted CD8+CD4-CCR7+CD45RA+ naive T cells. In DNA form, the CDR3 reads TGTGCCAGCACCCAATCGGGGACTAGCGGGAGAAGGACAGATACGCAGTATTTT. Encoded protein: CASTQSGTSGRRTDTQYF. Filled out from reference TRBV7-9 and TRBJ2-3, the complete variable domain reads DTGVSQNPRHKITKRGQNVTFRCDPISEHNRLYWYRQTLGQGPEFLTYFQNEAQLEKSRLLSDRFSAERPKGSFSTLEIQRTEQGDSAMYLCASTQSGTSGRRTDTQYFGPGTRLTVL.